The entry below describes one T cell receptor beta chain. Measured with immunoSEQ multiplex PCR; TCRdb has only the in-frame clones, and not every one. The sample yields around 290,000 clones, about 90% seen once. This specimen belongs to a study of blood T cell repertoires in COVID-19. Study background: From T cells, B-cell-depleted T cells, or PBMCs came the material, which was cDNA or gDNA.

The V gene end was trimmed by 0 bases and the J gene end by 7 bases; junction bases not matched to a gene: 6. CDR1 and CDR2 from the germline V gene are LNHNV and YYDKDF (reference sequence). This CDR3 is built from 16 residues. The receptor's source is a woman aged 50 to 65 who had recovered from COVID-19. Sequenced input: peripheral blood. This chain joins TRBV15 and TRBJ2-7; 13 bases are a match to TRBD2. CDR3 sequence reads: CATSRDLLAGGGEQYF. CDR3 DNA: TGTGCCACCAGCAGAGATCTACTAGCGGGAGGGGGTGAGCAGTACTTC.